This paragraph reports one T cell receptor beta chain. Antigen: not known. The protocol was immunoSEQ multiplex PCR, while the TCRdb copy is restricted to in-frame clones and leaves out a portion. The table includes around 53,000 clones, approximately 86% detected once. The germline V gene has CDR1 SGHDN and CDR2 FVKESK. The V end lost 5 bases, the J end lost 2 bases, and 9 bases lay between the germline ends. The CDR3 totals 13 residues. The data are from a study of T cell responses to AZD1222 COVID-19 vaccine. Overall study findings and caveats: Receipt of two AZD1222 doses was followed by a rise in Spike-specific TCR breadth and depth.

The chain has TRBV14 and TRBJ1-2, with D perhaps matching TRBD1 (5 bases). The origin of this receptor is an adult who received the AZD1222 COVID-19 vaccine. The sample consisted of peripheral blood, taken 28 days after the second AZD1222 dose. The CDR3 region has the DNA TGTGCCAGCAGCGCGGGACTGAACTATGGCTACACCTTC. This sequence encodes CASSAGLNYGYTF.